This T cell receptor beta chain was sequenced for a study of siplizumab effects on memory and regulatory T cells. The germline V gene has CDR1 MNHNS and CDR2 SASEGT. J was trimmed by 4 bases and V by 0 bases; bases with no gene match: 5. The CDR3 length is 15 residues. The assay looked at 80,000 to 100,000 TCR templates in each sample. TCRdb's table, derived via immunoSEQ multiplex PCR, lists solely in-frame clones and lacks some. This table holds 70,000 or so clones, more than 80% found once. Study-level points and caveats: To unstimulated subsets, only a minor fraction of alloreactive clones could be mapped. Contribution to the alloresponse seemed major for naive T cells, which also seemed more diverse than memory cells.

As to this clone: What it binds is unknown.

Sequencing was carried out using CD8+ T cells sorted from blood. The chain recombines TRBV6-1 with TRBJ1-2; TRBD1 agrees at 7 bases. The sequence was obtained from a human donor in good health. The CDR3 protein is CASSEAETGIYGYTF. CDR3 nucleotide sequence: TGTGCCAGCAGTGAAGCCGAGACAGGGATCTATGGCTACACCTTC.